This TCR beta chain derives from a study of blood T cell repertoires in COVID-19. Study details: Spain, Italy and the United States supplied samples that represented acute and convalescent COVID-19. Nucleic acid was either cDNA or gDNA, and it came from T cells, B-cell-depleted T cells, or PBMCs.

The CDR3 loop spans 15 amino acids. The germline CDR1 and CDR2 sequences are SGHNT and YYREEE (reference sequence). Trimming removed 5 bases at V and 1 base at J, with 15 bases between. Authors' methods: Amplification from reference gene primers served as the basis for estimated nucleated cell counts. The method was immunoSEQ multiplex PCR; TCRdb's version includes in-frame clones alone and lacks a portion of them. From that table come the V and J calls and clone size; the DNA was used to work out D and trimming. The repertoire holds 200,000 to 250,000 clones, with roughly 80% as singletons. The source of this sequence is a man aged 25 to 40 with active or convalescent COVID-19. The chain recombines TRBV5-4 with TRBJ1-1, with a tentative D call TRBD1 (5 bases). The sequenced material came from peripheral blood. The DNA of the CDR3 is TGTGCCAGCAGGAATTGGGGGGTTAGGAACACTGAAGCTTTCTTT. Amino acid sequence: CASRNWGVRNTEAFF. The entire variable domain, with the rest obtained from reference TRBV5-4 and TRBJ1-1, is as follows: ETGVTQSPTHLIKTRGQQVTLRCSSQSGHNTVSWYQQALGQGPQFIFQYYREEENGRGNFPPRFSGLQFPNYSSELNVNALELDDSALYLCASRNWGVRNTEAFFGQGTRLTVV.